The clone carrying this TCR beta chain was observed a single time. This sample stems from a study of blood T cell repertoires in COVID-19. Study at large: From the United States, Italy and Spain came samples of acute and convalescent COVID-19.

Generated by immunoSEQ multiplex PCR, the TCRdb table keeps only in-frame clones and is missing some. The sample records some 180,000 clones, 81% being singletons. CDR1 is LGHDT, CDR2 YNNKEL, per germline (reference sequence). Trimming took off 4 bases at V and 4 bases at J, with 20 bases between the two ends. The CDR3 is 17 residues long. This TCR derives from a woman of 80 years or more with COVID-19, enrolled during active disease. The sequenced sample was peripheral blood. The chain is built from TRBV3-1 (or the pseudogene TRBV3-2) and TRBJ2-1; perhaps TRBD1 as D (6 bases). DNA for the CDR3: TGTGCCAGCAGCCTAAAGCAAGGCAGGGGCTGGTACAATGAGCAGTTCTTC. As protein: CASSLKQGRGWYNEQFF.